A single sample is the source of the 10 T cell receptor beta chains below, sequenced in a study of blood T cell repertoires in COVID-19. This table comes from immunoSEQ multiplex PCR, and its TCRdb copy is limited to in-frame clones, with some not included. The sample gives a few hundred thousand clones, about nine tenths of which show up once; approximately 8% is in the top ten. The sample was PBMCs or T cells enriched from blood (not recorded which). The receptors come from a woman aged 60-75 years who had recovered from COVID-19.

The rearrangement links TRBV2 to TRBJ1-4; D call uncertain. The CDR3 extends over 12 amino acids. Trimming took off 9 bases at V and 2 bases at J, with 7 bases between the two ends. Per germline, CDR1 SNHLY and CDR2 FYNNEI. The CDR3 coding sequence is TGTGCCAGTACAGTGACTAATGAAAAACTGTTTTTT. Residues: CASTVTNEKLFF.

The chain employs TRBV11-3 and TRBJ2-2; weak D call: TRBD2 (6 bases). V was cut by 2 bases and J by 5 bases, with 12 bases left in between. Germline CDR1 reads SGHNT; CDR2 reads YENEEA. The CDR3 is made up of 15 amino acids. The DNA of the CDR3 is TGTGCCAGCAGCTTACAGGGAGGCCCTACCGGGGAGCTGTTTTTT. Translation gives CASSLQGGPTGELFF.

Only one count was recorded for this clone. CDR3 nucleotide sequence: TGCGCCAGCAGCTCCCAGGGAGGGGGAGAGACCCAGTACTTC. Amino acid sequence: CASSSQGGGETQYF. The gene calls are TRBV5-1 and TRBJ2-5, with D perhaps TRBD2 (7 bases). The V end lost 3 bases, the J end lost 4 bases, and 13 bases lay between the germline ends. The CDR3 covers 14 residues. Germline CDR1 and CDR2: SGHRS and YFSETQ.

The chain joins TRBV9 to TRBJ2-5; D is undetermined. Germline-derived CDR1 and CDR2 are SGDLS and YYNGEE. Trimming removed 4 bases at V and 4 bases at J, with 8 bases between. The CDR3 is 12 residues long. The CDR3 spells CASSPTGETQYF. In DNA, the CDR3 is TGTGCCAGCAGCCCCACGGGAGAGACCCAGTACTTC.

This sequence joins TRBV11-3 and TRBJ2-1; D is perhaps TRBD1 (5 bases). V was clipped by 2 bases and J by 0 bases, with 8 bases between them. The CDR3 extends over 15 amino acids. Germline values: CDR1 SGHNT, CDR2 YENEEA. CDR3 nucleotides: TGTGCCAGCAGCTTAACAGGCAGCTCCTACAATGAGCAGTTCTTC. Translation: CASSLTGSSYNEQFF.

This clone was observed once. The chain links TRBV19 to TRBJ1-1, with 9 bases that match TRBD1. V lost 5 bases, J lost 1 base, and 8 bases stayed unmatched. This CDR3 has 16 residues. The germline V gene has CDR1 LNHDA and CDR2 SQIVND (reference sequence). The CDR3 nucleotides read TGTGCCAGTAGTCTCTTGACAGGGGGGTCGAACACTGAAGCTTTCTTT. Protein sequence: CASSLLTGGSNTEAFF.

This chain uses TRBV7-9 with TRBJ1-1; D is unclear. This CDR3 is built from 12 residues. Germline V lookup: CDR1 SEHNR, CDR2 FQNEAQ (reference sequence). Trimming cost V 6 bases and J 0 bases, with 5 bases left between them. The CDR3, as DNA: TGTGCCAGCAGAACTATGAACACTGAAGCTTTCTTT. This codes for CASRTMNTEAFF.

The rearrangement joins TRBV27 to TRBJ1-1; D perhaps matches TRBD1 (5 bases). The CDR3 loop spans 14 amino acids. Between the trimmed V and J ends, which lost 6 bases and 4 bases, there was a span of 15 bases. CDR1 and CDR2 from the germline V gene are MNHEY and SMNVEV (reference sequence). The CDR3 sequence is CASSLKIGGTEAFF. The CDR3 DNA reads as TGTGCCAGCAGCCTTAAGATCGGGGGCACTGAAGCTTTCTTT.

The rearrangement joins TRBV6-6 to TRBJ1-2; the match to TRBD1 covers 7 bases. There are 13 residues in the CDR3. V trimming: 7 bases; J trimming: 2 bases; junction bases outside the gene matches: 4. Germline V lookup: CDR1 MNHNY, CDR2 SVGAGI (reference sequence). CDR3 amino acids: CASIEDRNYGYTF. CDR3 sequence (DNA): TGTGCCAGCATCGAGGACAGGAACTATGGCTACACCTTC.

The J gene is TRBJ1-1, the V gene TRBV5-1, with 10 bases fitting TRBD1. V dropped 4 bases and J dropped 7; count of bases not matched to a gene: 10. The CDR3 extends over 15 amino acids. Germline V gene data show CDR1 as SGHRS and CDR2 as YFSETQ. CDR3 residues: CASSQDRGDSREAFF. CDR3 coding DNA: TGCGCCAGCAGCCAGGACAGGGGGGACTCACGTGAAGCTTTCTTT.